Following are 9 T cell receptor beta chains from one sample sequenced in a study of shared clonotypes between healthy human individuals. Method: immunoSEQ multiplex PCR; TCRdb's copy keeps in-frame clones and lacks some. The sample has 850,000 to 1,100,000 clones, approximately 80% seen once; the top ten hold about 0.94%. The sequenced material came from memory CD4+ T cells from PBMCs. The subset here: CD45RA-negative fraction. These receptors were collected from a man aged 18 to 29 in good health. Some clones in this sample may be carry-over from other donors' samples.

The V and J genes are TRBV28 and TRBJ2-3; 7 positions agree with TRBD2. Losses at the gene ends were 1 base for V and 10 bases for J; bases not matched to a gene: 14. The CDR3 covers 16 residues. Germline CDR1 and CDR2: MDHEN and SYDVKM. The DNA of the CDR3 is TGTGCCAGCAGTTTATTAGGGGCTAGCGGAAAGTCAGCGCAGTATTTT. This sequence encodes CASSLLGASGKSAQYF.

This rearrangement joins TRBV29-1 to TRBJ2-7; 8 bases map to TRBD1. The trim removed 7 bases at V and 4 bases at J, leaving 6 bases unmatched. CDR1 SQVTM and CDR2 ANQGSEA come from the germline V gene. This CDR3 comprises 12 residues. The CDR3 sequence: CSAGGQGYEQYF. CDR3 DNA: TGCAGCGCCGGAGGACAGGGATACGAGCAGTACTTC.

This sequence joins TRBV7-9 and TRBJ2-3; 10 nucleotides match TRBD2. The CDR3 contains 17 residues. V was pared by 5 bases and J by 4 bases, with 12 bases of the junction left unmatched. Germline V gene sequence: CDR1 SEHNR, CDR2 FQNEAQ (reference sequence). The CDR3 coding sequence is TGTGCCAGCAGCCCCCGGGCTAGCGGGAGAGTAGCAGATACGCAGTATTTT. Its protein is CASSPRASGRVADTQYF.

This rearrangement joins TRBV7-2 to TRBJ2-5, with D unresolved. The CDR3 covers 14 residues. Deletions cut 5 bases from V and 5 bases from J, with 15 bases between. Germline CDR1 is SGHTA and CDR2 is FQGNSA. Here the CDR3 DNA reads TGTGCCAGCAGCCCCCCCAGGTCCGGGGAGACCCAGTACTTC. Translating gives CASSPPRSGETQYF. The variable domain in full, completed from reference TRBV7-2 and TRBJ2-5, reads GAGVSQSPSNKVTEKGKDVELRCDPISGHTALYWYRQSLGQGLEFLIYFQGNSAPDKSGLPSDRFSAERTGGSVSTLTIQRTQQEDSAVYLCASSPPRSGETQYFGPGTRLLVL.

The V call is TRBV9, the J call TRBJ2-7, with 8 bases lining up with TRBD2. In germline, CDR1 is SGDLS, CDR2 YYNGEE. There are 14 residues in the CDR3. J was trimmed by 1 base and V by 3 bases; bases with no gene match: 3. The CDR3 nucleotides read TGTGCCAGCAGCGCACTAGCGGCATCCTACGAGCAGTACTTC. Encoded protein: CASSALAASYEQYF.

The chain has TRBV27 and TRBJ2-1, with a possible D match to TRBD2 (6 bases). The CDR3 is 13 residues long. V lost 8 bases and J 0 bases, leaving 8 bases between the germline ends. The germline V gene has CDR1 MNHEY and CDR2 SMNVEV (reference sequence). In nucleotides, the CDR3 is TGTGCCAGCCGGGGGAGCTCCTACAATGAGCAGTTCTTC. As protein: CASRGSSYNEQFF.

The rearrangement uses TRBV7-2 and TRBJ2-7; 8 nucleotides agree with TRBD2. Per germline, CDR1 SGHTA and CDR2 FQGNSA. This CDR3 comprises 14 residues. Losses at the gene ends were 3 bases for V and 4 bases for J; bases not matched to a gene: 5. CDR3 loop: CASSLVAGLYEQYF. In DNA form, the CDR3 reads TGTGCCAGCAGCTTGGTAGCGGGATTATACGAGCAGTACTTC.

Comments on this clone: This specimen includes other DNA sequences encoding the same CDR3. V usage is TRBV2 and J usage is TRBJ1-5; a possible D gene is TRBD1 (6 bases). CDR3 size: 15 residues. Trimming pared 1 base from V and 2 bases from J, leaving 9 bases between. Germline assignment: CDR1 SNHLY and CDR2 FYNNEI. The CDR3 loop reads CASSEGRGGNQPQHF. In DNA form, the CDR3 reads TGTGCCAGCAGTGAAGGCAGGGGAGGCAATCAGCCCCAGCATTTT.

Comment on this clone: The identical CDR3 is also encoded by other nucleotide sequences in the sample. The chain joins TRBV5-1 to TRBJ2-1; tentatively, D is TRBD1 (6 bases). The CDR3 totals 15 residues. Trimming took off 2 bases at V and 0 bases at J, with 9 bases between the two ends. Germline CDR1 SGHRS, CDR2 YFSETQ. Written as DNA, the CDR3 is TGCGCCAGCAGCTTAAGGGGGTCCTCCTACAATGAGCAGTTCTTC. Protein sequence: CASSLRGSSYNEQFF.